This T cell receptor (beta chain) was captured by sequencing in a study of T cells in Graves' hyperthyroidism and ophthalmopathy. Turning to the study itself: Peripheral blood was taken when the disease was first diagnosed, before any treatment began.

The investigators amplified TCR beta CDR3 regions from RNA transcripts. A first-round RT-PCR of the TCR CDR3 used the HTBI primer set. TCRdb re-called the multiplex PCR reads through MiXCR, storing one row per CDR3 protein. The sample shows 650,000 to 750,000 distinct CDR3 sequences, 12% to 15% of them seen only once. Study-wide results and caveats: Appearing also in blood were most of the thyroid clonotypes expanded above 0.001.

Remarks on this clonotype: Its antigen is not known.

This CDR3 is built from 14 residues. The germline CDR1 and CDR2 sequences are MDHEN and SYDVKM. With 6 bases clipped from V and 8 bases from J, the junction kept 11 bases outside the gene matches. Fresh peripheral blood, approximately 10 ml, was the source of the PBMCs. The V and J genes are TRBV28 and TRBJ1-2; 8 nucleotides line up with TRBD1. The sequenced sample consisted of blood. The TCR sequence derives from a woman aged 18 to 35 with Graves' hyperthyroidism. CDR3 region: CASRGFGTGGGYTF. The CDR3 DNA follows: TGTGCCAGCAGAGGATTCGGGACAGGTGGAGGCTACACCTTC.